The 24 T cell receptor beta chains below all came from one sample that was sequenced in a study of T cells expressing NK-cell markers. TCRdb reanalyzed the 5' RACE reads, giving one entry per CDR3 protein sequence and no DNA. The sample totals some 140,000 distinct CDR3 sequences. The sequencing sample was made of blood T cells: a sorted CD56 or NKG2C T cell subset, CD4+ or CD8+ T cells, or bulk PBMC T cells (not recorded which). All receptors come from a woman aged 45-60 years in good health.

This chain uses TRBV27 with TRBJ1-2. Germline values: CDR1 MNHEY, CDR2 SMNVEV (reference sequence). The CDR3 contains 13 residues. The CDR3 reads CASSSGLNYGYTF.

The chain links TRBV12-3 or TRBV12-4 to TRBJ2-5. The CDR3 has 13 amino acids. The CDR3 sequence is CASSSGVLETQYF.

The CDR3 protein is CASSPLAGGDEQYF. The chain joins TRBV27 to TRBJ2-7; TCRdb's D gene call, TRBD2, goes unchecked for lack of DNA. CDR1 and CDR2 (germline): MNHEY, SMNVEV (reference sequence). The CDR3 contains 14 residues.

The CDR3 sequence: CASSPRTDFTEAFF. The chain has TRBV5-1 and TRBJ1-1; the D gene TCRdb calls, TRBD1, cannot be checked with no DNA. CDR1 is SGHRS and CDR2 is YFSETQ in the germline V gene. This CDR3 is 14 amino acids long.

This chain uses TRBV12-5 with TRBJ2-1. Germline V lookup: CDR1 LGHNT, CDR2 FRNRAP. This CDR3 has 15 residues. The CDR3 reads CASGSVVAPYNEQFF.

The chain has TRBV12-3 or TRBV12-4 and TRBJ2-3; the D call from TCRdb, TRBD2, cannot be confirmed without DNA. The CDR3 extends over 16 amino acids. CDR3 sequence reads: CASSPYSGSGTDTQYF.

V is TRBV6-1 and J is TRBJ1-5; absent DNA, TCRdb's TRBD1 call cannot be checked. The germline gives CDR1 MNHNS, CDR2 SASEGT. This CDR3 is 15 amino acids long. CDR3 region: CASSEVQGAVQPQHF.

The gene calls are TRBV7-9 and TRBJ1-5. Germline values: CDR1 SEHNR, CDR2 FQNEAQ (reference sequence). This CDR3 is built from 13 residues. CDR3 amino acids: CASSLAWDQPQHF.

This CDR3 reads CASSQGHWVQFF. The chain couples TRBV3-1 to TRBJ2-1; TCRdb indicates TRBD1, and absent DNA this call remains unverified. This CDR3 has 12 residues. Germline V gene lookup returns CDR1 LGHDT and CDR2 YNNKEL (reference sequence).

The chain combines TRBV27 with TRBJ2-3; there is no DNA to check the TCRdb D call of TRBD2. CDR1 is MNHEY, CDR2 SMNVEV, per germline (reference sequence). There are 13 residues in the CDR3. CDR3: CASSAGGADTQYF.

J is TRBJ1-3 and V is TRBV20-1. The CDR3 consists of 18 residues. Germline CDR1 DFQATT, CDR2 SNEGSKA (reference sequence). Here the CDR3 reads CSARDGRDTSFSGNTIYF.

The rearrangement joins TRBV7-9 to TRBJ2-1; checking the TCRdb D call of TRBD1 is not possible without DNA. The CDR3 runs to 13 residues. The germline V gene has CDR1 SEHNR and CDR2 FQNEAQ (reference sequence). This CDR3 is CASSPPSPGEQFF.

V is TRBV24-1 and J is TRBJ2-1; TCRdb's D call of TRBD2 is untestable without DNA. Germline V gene data show CDR1 as KGHDR and CDR2 as SFDVKD. The CDR3 is made up of 15 amino acids. The chain's CDR3 is CATSDSAGGLGEQFF.

V is TRBV25-1 and J is TRBJ2-7. The CDR3 is 12 residues long. CDR1 is MGHDK, CDR2 SYGVNS, per germline. The CDR3 region is CASSGRTYEQYF.

The CDR3 is CASSFLPDREGPTF. The chain couples TRBV5-1 to TRBJ1-2; checking the TCRdb D call of TRBD1 is not possible without DNA. The germline CDR1 and CDR2 sequences are SGHRS and YFSETQ. The CDR3 spans 14 residues.

This chain joins TRBV5-1 and TRBJ2-1; there is no DNA to check the TCRdb D call of TRBD1. Germline CDR1 is SGHRS and CDR2 is YFSETQ. The CDR3 consists of 15 residues. The CDR3 region is CASSPRGEGGDEQFF. Together with reference TRBV5-1 and TRBJ2-1, the CDR3 gives the full variable domain: KAGVTQTPRYLIKTRGQQVTLSCSPISGHRSVSWYQQTPGQGLQFLFEYFSETQRNKGNFPGRFSGRQFSNSRSEMNVSTLELGDSALYLCASSPRGEGGDEQFFGPGTRLTVL.

J is TRBJ1-1 and V is TRBV27. CDR3 length: 14 amino acids. CDR1 and CDR2 (germline): MNHEY, SMNVEV (reference sequence). CDR3 amino acids: CASSFNEGGTEAFF.

The V gene is TRBV15, the J gene TRBJ2-1; TCRdb's assignment of TRBD2 cannot be checked, as there is no DNA. CDR3 length: 15 residues. The germline CDR1 and CDR2 sequences are LNHNV and YYDKDF (reference sequence). The CDR3 region is CATSRGGTNYNEQFF.

This sequence joins TRBV19 and TRBJ1-5; TCRdb's D call, TRBD1, is unchecked because there is no DNA. This CDR3 is built from 16 residues. CDR1 is LNHDA, CDR2 SQIVND, per germline (reference sequence). The CDR3 loop reads CASSPVGQGAGQPQHF.

The genes are TRBV6-4 and TRBJ2-3. There are 14 residues in the CDR3. Looked up from germline, CDR1 is MRHNA and CDR2 is SNTAGT. This CDR3 reads CASSDSLGADTQYF.

The rearrangement joins TRBV20-1 to TRBJ2-5. The CDR3 contains 15 residues. Germline-derived CDR1 and CDR2 are DFQATT and SNEGSKA (reference sequence). This chain's CDR3 is CSARELASAEETQYF.

This sequence joins TRBV23-1 and TRBJ1-2; with no DNA, the TCRdb D assignment of TRBD1 cannot be verified. TRBV23-1 has ORF status, its function being uncertain. This CDR3 is built from 15 residues. The CDR3 is CASSPEDRVLRGYTF.

The chain links TRBV4-1 to TRBJ2-5; TCRdb's D call of TRBD2 is untestable without DNA. Germline V gene lookup returns CDR1 MGHRA and CDR2 YSYEKL. CDR3 length: 17 amino acids. This CDR3 reads CASSQLALAGWRETQYF.

The J gene is TRBJ2-3, the V gene TRBV5-8; absent DNA, TCRdb's TRBD2 call cannot be checked. Per germline, CDR1 SGHTS and CDR2 YDEGEE. The CDR3 runs to 16 residues. The CDR3 region is CASSLGTTFRTDTQYF.